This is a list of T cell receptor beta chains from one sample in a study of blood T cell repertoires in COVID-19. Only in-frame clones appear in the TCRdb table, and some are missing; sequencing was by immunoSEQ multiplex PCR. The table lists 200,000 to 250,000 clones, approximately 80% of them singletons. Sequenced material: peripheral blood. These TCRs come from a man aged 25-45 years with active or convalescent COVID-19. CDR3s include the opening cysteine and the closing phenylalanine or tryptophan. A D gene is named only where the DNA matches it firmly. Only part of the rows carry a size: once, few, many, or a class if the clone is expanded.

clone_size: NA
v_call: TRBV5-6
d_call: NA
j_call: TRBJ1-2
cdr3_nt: TGTGCCAGCAGCTTGGACAAGAACTATGGCTACACCTTC
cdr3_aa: CASSLDKNYGYTF

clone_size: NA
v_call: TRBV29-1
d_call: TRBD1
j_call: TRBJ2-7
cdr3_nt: TGCAGCGCCCGGGACAGACCCTACGAGCAGTACTTC
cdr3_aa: CSARDRPYEQYF

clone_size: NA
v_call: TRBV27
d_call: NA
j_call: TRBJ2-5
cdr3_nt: TGTGCCAGCGGTGGGGGGCAAGAGACCCAGTACTTC
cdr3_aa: CASGGGQETQYF

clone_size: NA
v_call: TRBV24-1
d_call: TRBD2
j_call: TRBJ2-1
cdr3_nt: TGTGCCACCAGTGGCGGACTAGTGTACAATGAGCAGTTCTTC
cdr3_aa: CATSGGLVYNEQFF

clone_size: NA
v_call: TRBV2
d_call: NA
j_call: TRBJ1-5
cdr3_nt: TGTGCCAGCAGTGACGGGGTATATAGCAATCAGCCCCAGCATTTT
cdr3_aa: CASSDGVYSNQPQHF

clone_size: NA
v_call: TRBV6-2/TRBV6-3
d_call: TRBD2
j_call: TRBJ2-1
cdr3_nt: TGTGCCAGCAGTTCTCTCTGGACTAGCGATTTCAATGAGCAGTTCTTC
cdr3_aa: CASSSLWTSDFNEQFF

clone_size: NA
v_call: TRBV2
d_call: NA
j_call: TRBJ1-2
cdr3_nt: TGTGCCAGCAGTGAAGCGCGCCAACAGGGATCCCGCTATGGCTACACCTTC
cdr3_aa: CASSEARQQGSRYGYTF

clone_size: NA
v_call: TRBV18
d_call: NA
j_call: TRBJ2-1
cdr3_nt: TGTGCCAGCTCTCTTCAGGACACCATCACTTACAATGAGCAGTTCTTC
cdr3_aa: CASSLQDTITYNEQFF

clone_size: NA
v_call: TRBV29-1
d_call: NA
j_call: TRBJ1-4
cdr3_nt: TGCAGCGTGGGACTGGGGAATGAAAAACTGTTTTTT
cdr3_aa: CSVGLGNEKLFF

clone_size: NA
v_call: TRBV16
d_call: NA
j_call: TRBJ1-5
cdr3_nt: TGTGCCAGCAGCCAATCGGGCAGCAATCAGCCCCAGCATTTT
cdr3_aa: CASSQSGSNQPQHF

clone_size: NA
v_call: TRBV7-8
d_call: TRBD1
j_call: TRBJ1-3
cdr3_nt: TGTGCCAGCAGCATGGGACAGCCGACTGGAAACACCATATATTTT
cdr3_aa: CASSMGQPTGNTIYF

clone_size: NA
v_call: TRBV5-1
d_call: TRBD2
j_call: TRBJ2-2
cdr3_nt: TGCGCCAGCAGCTCCGGGACTACGAACACCGGGGAGCTGTTTTTT
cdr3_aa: CASSSGTTNTGELFF

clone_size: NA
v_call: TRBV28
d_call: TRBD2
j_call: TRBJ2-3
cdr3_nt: TGTGCCAGCAGTTTCGCTAGCGGGAGCACAGATACGCAGTATTTT
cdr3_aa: CASSFASGSTDTQYF

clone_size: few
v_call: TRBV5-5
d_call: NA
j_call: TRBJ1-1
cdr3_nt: TGTGCCAGCACCAGACATTTGAACACTGAAGCTTTCTTT
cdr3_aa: CASTRHLNTEAFF

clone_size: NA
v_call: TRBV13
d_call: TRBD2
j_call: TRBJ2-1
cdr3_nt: TGTGCCAGCAGCCCCCCGACTAGCGGGAATGAGCAGTTCTTC
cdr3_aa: CASSPPTSGNEQFF

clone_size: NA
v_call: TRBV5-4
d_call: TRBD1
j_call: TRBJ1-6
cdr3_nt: TGTGCCAGCAGGCGGGACAGGGGGATAACTTCACCCCTCCACTTT
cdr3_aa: CASRRDRGITSPLHF

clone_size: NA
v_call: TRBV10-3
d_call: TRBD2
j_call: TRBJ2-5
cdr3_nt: TGTGCCATCAGTCGGGGTAGCGGGGGGCAAGAGACCCAGTACTTC
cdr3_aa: CAISRGSGGQETQYF

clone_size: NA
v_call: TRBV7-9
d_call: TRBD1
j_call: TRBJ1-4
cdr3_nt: TGTGCCAGCAGCTTGGGTGTTATGGGACAGGGTTTGGAAAAACTGTTTTTT
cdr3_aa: CASSLGVMGQGLEKLFF

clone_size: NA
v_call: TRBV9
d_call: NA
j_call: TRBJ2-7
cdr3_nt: TGTGCCAGCAGCATCGAGGGTGCCCCCACCTACGAGCAGTACTTC
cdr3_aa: CASSIEGAPTYEQYF

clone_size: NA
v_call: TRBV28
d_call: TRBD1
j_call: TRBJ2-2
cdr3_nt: TGTGCCAGCATCTCACCGGGACAGGGGGCTACCGGGGAGCTGTTTTTT
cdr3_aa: CASISPGQGATGELFF

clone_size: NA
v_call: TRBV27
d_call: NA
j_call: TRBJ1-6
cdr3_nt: TGTGCCAGCAGCCTGGTATTGGGGGAGGTTAATTCACCCCTCCACTTT
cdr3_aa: CASSLVLGEVNSPLHF

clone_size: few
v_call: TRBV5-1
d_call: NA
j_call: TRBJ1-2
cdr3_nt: TGCGCCAGCTCGAATACGGGGGGAATCTATGGCTACACCTTC
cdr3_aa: CASSNTGGIYGYTF

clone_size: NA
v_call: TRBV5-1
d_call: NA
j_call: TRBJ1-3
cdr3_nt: TGCGCCAGCAGCCCCGGGGTTCGAAACACCATATATTTT
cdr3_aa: CASSPGVRNTIYF

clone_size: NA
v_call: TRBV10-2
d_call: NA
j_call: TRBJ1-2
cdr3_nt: TGCGCCAGCGGGCAGGCGTATGGCTACACCTTC
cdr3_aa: CASGQAYGYTF

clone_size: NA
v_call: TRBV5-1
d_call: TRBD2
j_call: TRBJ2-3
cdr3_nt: TGCGCCAGCAGCGTGGGGACTAGCGCCACAGATACGCAGTATTTT
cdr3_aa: CASSVGTSATDTQYF

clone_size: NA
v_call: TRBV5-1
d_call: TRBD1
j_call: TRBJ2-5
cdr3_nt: TGCGCCAGCAGCTTGAACGGACAGGGGAGAGGGGAGACCCAGTACTTC
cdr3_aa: CASSLNGQGRGETQYF

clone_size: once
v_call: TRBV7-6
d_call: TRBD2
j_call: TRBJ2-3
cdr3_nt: TGTGCCAGCAGCTTGGCTAGCGGGCCCACAGATACGCAGTATTTT
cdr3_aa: CASSLASGPTDTQYF

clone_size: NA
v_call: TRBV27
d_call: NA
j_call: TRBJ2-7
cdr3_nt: TGTGCCAGCAGTTTATCGTCGATGCGGGACGAGCAGTACTTC
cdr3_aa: CASSLSSMRDEQYF

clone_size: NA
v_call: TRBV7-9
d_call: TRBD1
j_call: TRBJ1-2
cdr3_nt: TGTGCCAGCAGCCCGGGACAGTTAAGCTATGGCTACACCTTC
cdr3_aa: CASSPGQLSYGYTF

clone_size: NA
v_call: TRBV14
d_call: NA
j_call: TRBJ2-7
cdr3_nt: TGTGCCAGCAGCCCCCCTATAATCTCCTACGAGCAGTACTTC
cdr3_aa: CASSPPIISYEQYF

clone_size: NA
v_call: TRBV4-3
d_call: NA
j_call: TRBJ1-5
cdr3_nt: TGCGCCAGCAGCCAAGCGTGGGACACAGATAATCAGCCCCAGCATTTT
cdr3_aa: CASSQAWDTDNQPQHF

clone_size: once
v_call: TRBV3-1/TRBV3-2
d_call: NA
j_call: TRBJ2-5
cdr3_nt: TGTGCCAGCAGCCAAGCGGAGACCCAGTACTTC
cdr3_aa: CASSQAETQYF

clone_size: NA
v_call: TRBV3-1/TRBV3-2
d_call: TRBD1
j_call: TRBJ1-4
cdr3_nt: TGTGCCAGCAGCCTCCGGACAGGGCGAGGGGGTGAAAAACTGTTTTTT
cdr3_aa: CASSLRTGRGGEKLFF

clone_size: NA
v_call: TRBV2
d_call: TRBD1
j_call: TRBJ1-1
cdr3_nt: TGTGCCAGCAGTGCACAGGGGCACACTGAAGCTTTCTTT
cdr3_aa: CASSAQGHTEAFF

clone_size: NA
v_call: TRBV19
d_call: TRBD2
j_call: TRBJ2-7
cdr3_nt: TGTGCCAGTAGTATGACTAGCGGCTACGAGCAGTACTTC
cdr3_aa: CASSMTSGYEQYF

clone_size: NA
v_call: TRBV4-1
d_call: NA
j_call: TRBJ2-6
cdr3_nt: TGCGCCAGCAGCCAAAGTCCCCCTAATTTTCGCTCTGGGGCCAACGTCCTGACTTTC
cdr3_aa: CASSQSPPNFRSGANVLTF

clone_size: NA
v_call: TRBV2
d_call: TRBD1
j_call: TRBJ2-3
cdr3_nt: TGTGCCAGCAGTGGGGGACAGGGCGGCACAGATACGCAGTATTTT
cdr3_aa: CASSGGQGGTDTQYF

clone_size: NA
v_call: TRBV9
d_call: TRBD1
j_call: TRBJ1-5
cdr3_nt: TGTGCCAGCAGCCCCACCGGACAGGGCGGCCAGCCCCAGCATTTT
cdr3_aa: CASSPTGQGGQPQHF

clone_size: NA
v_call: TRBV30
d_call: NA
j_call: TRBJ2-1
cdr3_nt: TGTGCCTGGAGTGGAATTAGCCCCTACAATGAGCAGTTCTTC
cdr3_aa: CAWSGISPYNEQFF

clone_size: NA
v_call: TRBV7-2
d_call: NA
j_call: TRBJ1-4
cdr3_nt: TGTGCCAGCAGCTTAGTAGGGGGAGCCTTTAATGAAAAACTGTTTTTT
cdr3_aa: CASSLVGGAFNEKLFF

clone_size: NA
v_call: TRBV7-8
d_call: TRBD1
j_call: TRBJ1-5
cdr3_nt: TGTGCCAGCAGCCCGCCGAGCAGGGGGAATCAGCCCCAGCATTTT
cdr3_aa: CASSPPSRGNQPQHF